The text below deals with one TCR beta chain. Its antigen remains unidentified. TCRdb reprocessed the reads via MiXCR and lists one record per CDR3 protein. The table records about half a million distinct CDR3 sequences, 30% to 40% of them present only once. These data belong to a study of T cell repertoires in cytomegalovirus infection. Study context: Peptides in the study included HLA-C-restricted and HLA-B-restricted CMV epitopes. Both CMV infection and a matching HLA type were indicated by public TCR beta signatures.

General study findings and limits: CMV carriers having the relevant HLA were flagged by cumulative public TCR beta family frequency. What dominated the ex vivo response were HLA-C-restricted CMV-specific TCR beta clonotypes.

This specimen consisted of cultured PBMCs, obtained from culture after CMV antigen stimulation. This clonotype originated in a human donor in good health (CMV status not recorded). Some clones in this sample may be carry-over from other donors' samples.

The CDR3 protein is CASSVQTNTEAFF. The CDR3, as DNA: TGTGCCAGCAGTGTGCAGACGAACACTGAAGCTTTCTTT. The rearrangement links TRBV25-1 to TRBJ1-1; D is ambiguous. The CDR3 loop spans 13 amino acids. Trimming shortened V by 4 bases and J by 1 base, and 7 bases separated the two germline ends. Germline V gene data show CDR1 as MGHDK and CDR2 as SYGVNS.